This T cell receptor (beta chain) was sequenced for a study of cytotoxic CD8 clonotypes in ibrutinib-treated CLL. The CDR3 spans 13 residues. The germline V gene has CDR1 SQVTM and CDR2 ANQGSEA. V dropped 1 base and J dropped 3 bases, with 10 bases sitting between them. Repertoires were generated with immunoSEQ multiplex PCR, while TCRdb's copy carries only in-frame clones and drops some. The data contain more than 9,500 clones, under 80% of them seen just once; the ten biggest clones take up 25%. The rearrangement links TRBV29-1 to TRBJ2-7, with D perhaps matching TRBD1 (5 bases). Sequenced material: PBMCs, taken before ibrutinib treatment. This TCR derives from a human donor with chronic lymphocytic leukemia. The CDR3 is CSVEATDSYEQYF. DNA of the CDR3: TGCAGCGTTGAAGCCACCGACAGCTACGAGCAGTACTTC.